This TCR beta chain was captured in a study of chemoradiotherapy in HPV16-positive cancers. This CDR3 is built from 15 residues. Trimming removed 2 bases at V and 0 bases at J, with 11 bases between. The germline V gene encodes CDR1 MNHEY and CDR2 SMNVEV (reference sequence). Study-wide findings and caveats: Non-HPV-specific T cells did not expand in tumors during treatment, whereas candidate HPV-specific clones and E7-related motifs did.

Here immunoSEQ multiplex PCR was the method, and the copy in TCRdb shows in-frame clones only, minus some. The repertoire holds under 15,000 clones, around 76% seen once, with around 2% in the top ten. A note on this clone: Its specificity is not known.

Sample collection occurred from a patient who underwent chemoradiotherapy. The TCR sequence derives from a human donor with HPV-associated anogenital cancer. This chain links TRBV27 with TRBJ2-7; TRBD1 might be the D (5 bases). The CDR3 sequence is CASSLRQRFSYEQYF. In DNA form, the CDR3 reads TGTGCCAGCAGTTTAAGACAGAGGTTCTCCTACGAGCAGTACTTC.